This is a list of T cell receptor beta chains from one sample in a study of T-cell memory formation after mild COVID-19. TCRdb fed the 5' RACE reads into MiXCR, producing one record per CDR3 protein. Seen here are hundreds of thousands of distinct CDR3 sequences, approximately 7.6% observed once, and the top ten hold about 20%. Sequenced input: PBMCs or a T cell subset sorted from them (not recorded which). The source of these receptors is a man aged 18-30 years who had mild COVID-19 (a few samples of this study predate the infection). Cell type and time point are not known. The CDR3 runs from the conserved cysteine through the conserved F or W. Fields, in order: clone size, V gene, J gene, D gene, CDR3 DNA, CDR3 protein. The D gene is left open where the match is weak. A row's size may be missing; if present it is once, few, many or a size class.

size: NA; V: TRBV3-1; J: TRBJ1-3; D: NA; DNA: TGTGCCAGCAGCCAAGATCCCCGGGGCTCTGGAAACACCATATATTTT; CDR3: CASSQDPRGSGNTIYF
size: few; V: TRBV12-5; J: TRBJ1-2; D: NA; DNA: TGTGCTAGTGGTTTGGTCGGAGGTACCTATGGCTACACCTTC; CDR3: CASGLVGGTYGYTF
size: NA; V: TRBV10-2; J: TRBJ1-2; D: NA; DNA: TGCGCCAGCAGACCGGGCCTCCCGAATCATGGCTACACCTTC; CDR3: CASRPGLPNHGYTF
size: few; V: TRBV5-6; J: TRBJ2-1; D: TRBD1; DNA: TGTGCCAGCAGCGATCACAGGGGGAGCAACACCTACAATGAGCAGTTCTTC; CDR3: CASSDHRGSNTYNEQFF
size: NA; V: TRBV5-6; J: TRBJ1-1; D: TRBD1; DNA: TGTGCCAGCAGCTCACTGAGGGGGCTCTCTGAAGCTTTCTTT; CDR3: CASSSLRGLSEAFF
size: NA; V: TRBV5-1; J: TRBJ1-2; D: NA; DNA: TGCGCCAGCAGCTTTCGTGGAGGGGGAGGTGCCTATGGCTACACCTTC; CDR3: CASSFRGGGGAYGYTF
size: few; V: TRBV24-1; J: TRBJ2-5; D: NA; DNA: TGTGCCACCGTGACACAGGGAAACCAAGAGACCCAGTACTTC; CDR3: CATVTQGNQETQYF
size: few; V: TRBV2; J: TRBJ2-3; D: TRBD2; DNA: TGTGCCAGCAGCGCCCGACTAGCGGGGTACACAGATACGCAGTATTTT; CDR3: CASSARLAGYTDTQYF
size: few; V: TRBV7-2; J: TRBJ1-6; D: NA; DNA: TGTGCCAGCAGCTTAGGGCAGGGCCACTCACCCCTCCACTTT; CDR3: CASSLGQGHSPLHF
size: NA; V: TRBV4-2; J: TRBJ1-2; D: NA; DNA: TGTGCCAGCAGCTCCGAGGAGATTGGCTACACCTTC; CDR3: CASSSEEIGYTF
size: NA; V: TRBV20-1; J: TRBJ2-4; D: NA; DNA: TGCAGTGCCCCAGGTCGAGGAGCCAAAAACATTCAGTACTTC; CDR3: CSAPGRGAKNIQYF
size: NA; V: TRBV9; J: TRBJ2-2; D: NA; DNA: TGTGCCAGCAGCGTAGGGACGGAGCTGTTTTTT; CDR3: CASSVGTELFF
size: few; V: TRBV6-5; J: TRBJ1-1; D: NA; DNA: TGTGCCAGCAGTTACAGTCGGGGGGCCTTTGAAGCTTTCTTT; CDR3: CASSYSRGAFEAFF
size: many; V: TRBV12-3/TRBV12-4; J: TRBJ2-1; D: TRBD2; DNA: TGTGCCAGCAGGTCCGGGACTAGCGGGGCCAATGAGCAGTTCTTC; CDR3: CASRSGTSGANEQFF
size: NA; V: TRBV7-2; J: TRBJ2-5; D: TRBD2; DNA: TGTGCCAGCAGCTTAGGACTAGCGGGGGGGCAGAAGACCCAGTACTTC; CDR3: CASSLGLAGGQKTQYF
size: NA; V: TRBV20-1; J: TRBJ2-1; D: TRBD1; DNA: TGCAGTGCGAAGGACAGGGTGAACCTTAGGGAGCAGTTCTTC; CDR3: CSAKDRVNLREQFF
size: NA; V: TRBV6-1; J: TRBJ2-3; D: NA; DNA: TGTGCCAGCAGTGAGGGCTGGGCCACAGATACGCAGTATTTT; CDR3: CASSEGWATDTQYF
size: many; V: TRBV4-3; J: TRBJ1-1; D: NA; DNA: TGCGCCAGCAGACGTACTGGGAACACTGAAGCTTTCTTT; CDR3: CASRRTGNTEAFF
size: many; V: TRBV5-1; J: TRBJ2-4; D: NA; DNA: TGCGCCAGCAGCATGACAGTAGCCAAAAACATTCAGTACTTC; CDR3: CASSMTVAKNIQYF
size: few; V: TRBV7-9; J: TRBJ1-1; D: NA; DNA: TGTGCCAGCAGCTTGAAGGGTGAAGCTTTCTTT; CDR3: CASSLKGEAFF
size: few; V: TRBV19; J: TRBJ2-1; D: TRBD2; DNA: TGTGCCAGTAGTCAAGGACTAGCGGTTAATGAGCAGTTCTTC; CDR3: CASSQGLAVNEQFF
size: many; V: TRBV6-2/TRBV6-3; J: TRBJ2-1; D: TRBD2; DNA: TGTGCCAGCAGCATCGGGGGGGCCCTACAATGGGAGCAGTTCTTC; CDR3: CASSIGGALQWEQFF
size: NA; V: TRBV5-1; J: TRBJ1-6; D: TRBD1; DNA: TGCGCCAGCAGCTCAGGGGGTTCAACCTATAATTCACCCCTCCACTTT; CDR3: CASSSGGSTYNSPLHF
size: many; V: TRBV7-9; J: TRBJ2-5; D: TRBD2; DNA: TGTGCCAGCAGCCCCGGGGGGCAAGAGACCCAGTACTTC; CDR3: CASSPGGQETQYF
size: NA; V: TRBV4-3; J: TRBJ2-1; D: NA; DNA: TGCGCCAGCAGCCAAGAAAGTCAGTCCTTGGATGAGCAGTTCTTC; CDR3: CASSQESQSLDEQFF
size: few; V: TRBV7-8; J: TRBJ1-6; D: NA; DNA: TGTGCCAGCAAGTCTCCATCTAATTCACCCCTCCACTTT; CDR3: CASKSPSNSPLHF
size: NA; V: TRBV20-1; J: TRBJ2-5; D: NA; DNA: TGCAGTGCTAGAGCGGCTAGCTTCCAAGAGACCCAGTACTTC; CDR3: CSARAASFQETQYF
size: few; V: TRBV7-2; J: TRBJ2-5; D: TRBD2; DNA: TGTGCCAGCAGAAAGACTAGCGGGGGCCCAGAGACCCAGTACTTC; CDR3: CASRKTSGGPETQYF
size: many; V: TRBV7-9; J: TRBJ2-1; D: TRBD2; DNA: TGTGCCAGCAGCCTCGGGACTAGCGGGGGGGCTTACAATGAGCAGTTCTTC; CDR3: CASSLGTSGGAYNEQFF
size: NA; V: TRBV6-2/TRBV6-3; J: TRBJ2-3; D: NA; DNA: TGTGCCAGCAGCCGACCGTGGGCGGGGGCCCATACGCAGTATTTT; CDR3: CASSRPWAGAHTQYF
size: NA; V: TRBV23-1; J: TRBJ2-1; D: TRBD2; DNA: TGCGCCAGCAGTCCTTCAGCGGGGGGTCCCTCCTACAATGAGCAGTTCTTC; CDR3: CASSPSAGGPSYNEQFF
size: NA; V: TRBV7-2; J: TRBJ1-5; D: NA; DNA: TGTGCCAGCAGCTTAGATTGGGCCTACAATCAGCCCCAGCATTTT; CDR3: CASSLDWAYNQPQHF
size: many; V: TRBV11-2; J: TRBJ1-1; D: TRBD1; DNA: TGTGCCAGCAGCCCGAGGCAGGGGGCGGGTTGGAACACTGAAGCTTTCTTT; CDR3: CASSPRQGAGWNTEAFF
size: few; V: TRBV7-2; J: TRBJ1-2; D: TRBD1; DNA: TGTGCCAGCAGCTTCTTACCGGGACAGGGGAACTATGGCTACACCTTC; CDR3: CASSFLPGQGNYGYTF
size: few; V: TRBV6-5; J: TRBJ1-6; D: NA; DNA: TGTGCCAGCAGCTATGGGACTTCTTCACCCCTCCACTTT; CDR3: CASSYGTSSPLHF
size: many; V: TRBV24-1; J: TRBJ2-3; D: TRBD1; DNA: TGTGCCACCAGTGATTTGCGGGGGACAGGGGGCACAGATACGCAGTATTTT; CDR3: CATSDLRGTGGTDTQYF
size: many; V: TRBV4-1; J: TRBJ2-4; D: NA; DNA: TGCGCCAGCAGCCGAACCCAGGGGCTGAACAACATTCAGTACTTC; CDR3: CASSRTQGLNNIQYF
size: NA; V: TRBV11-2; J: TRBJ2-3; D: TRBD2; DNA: TGTGCCAGCAGCTTGGGACTAGCGGGACCTCTTAGCACAGATACGCAGTATTTT; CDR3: CASSLGLAGPLSTDTQYF
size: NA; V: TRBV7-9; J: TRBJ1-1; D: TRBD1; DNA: TGTGCCAGCAGCTTCCAAGGGGGCTCTGAAGCTTTCTTT; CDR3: CASSFQGGSEAFF
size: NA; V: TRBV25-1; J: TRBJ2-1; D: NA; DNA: TGTGCCAGCACTCGCGCCGGGCGGGGTGGTGAGCAGTTCTTC; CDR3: CASTRAGRGGEQFF
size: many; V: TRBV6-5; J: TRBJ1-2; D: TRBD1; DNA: TGTGCCAGCAGTTACTCGGCGTCAGGGGGACGGGGCTACACCTTC; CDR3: CASSYSASGGRGYTF
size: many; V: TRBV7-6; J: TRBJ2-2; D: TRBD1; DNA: TGTGCCAGCAGCTTAGCGTTCCCGGGACAGGGCTGGGGGACCGGGGAGCTGTTTTTT; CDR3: CASSLAFPGQGWGTGELFF
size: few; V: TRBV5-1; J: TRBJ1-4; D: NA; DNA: TGCGCCAGCAGCTCGCTTGGTGCAGGGTCTGAAAAACTGTTTTTT; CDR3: CASSSLGAGSEKLFF
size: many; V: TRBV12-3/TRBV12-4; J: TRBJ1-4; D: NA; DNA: TGTGCCAGCAGTTTTAGGCCGGGACTTTTGTTTTTT; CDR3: CASSFRPGLLFF
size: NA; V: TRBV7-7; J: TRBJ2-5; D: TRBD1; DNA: TGTGCCAGCAGCTTAGTGACAGGGGAAGAGACCCAGTACTTC; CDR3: CASSLVTGEETQYF
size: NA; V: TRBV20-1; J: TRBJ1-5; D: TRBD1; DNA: TGCAGTGCTAGACCCCCCAGGGGGGGACAGCCCCAGCATTTT; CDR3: CSARPPRGGQPQHF
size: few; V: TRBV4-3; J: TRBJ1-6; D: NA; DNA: TGCGCCAGCAGCCACCGAGGAAGTTCACCCCTCCACTTT; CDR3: CASSHRGSSPLHF
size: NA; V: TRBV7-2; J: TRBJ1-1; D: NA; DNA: TGTGCCAGCAGCAAAGCGGGCTACACTGAAGCTTTCTTT; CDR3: CASSKAGYTEAFF
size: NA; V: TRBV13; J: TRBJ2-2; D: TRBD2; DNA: TGTGCCAGCAGCCCCGGACTAGCGGGGGCTCGGGGCGGGGAGCTGTTTTTT; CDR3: CASSPGLAGARGGELFF
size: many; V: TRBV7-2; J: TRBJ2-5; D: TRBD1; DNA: TGTGCCAGCAGCAGAGGGACAGGGTATCAGGGTGAGACCCAGTACTTC; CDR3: CASSRGTGYQGETQYF
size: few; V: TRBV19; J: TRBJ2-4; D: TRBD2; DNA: TGTGCCAGTATAGCGGGGAATGAGAACATTCAGTACTTC; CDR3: CASIAGNENIQYF
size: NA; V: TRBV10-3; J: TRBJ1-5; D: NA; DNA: TGTGCCATCAGCGACGGTGATCAGCCCCAGCATTTT; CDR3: CAISDGDQPQHF
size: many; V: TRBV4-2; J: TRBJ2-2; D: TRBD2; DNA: TGTGCCAGCAGCCAATTATCACTAGCGGGGGGGCCGGGCACCGGGGAGCTGTTTTTT; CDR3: CASSQLSLAGGPGTGELFF
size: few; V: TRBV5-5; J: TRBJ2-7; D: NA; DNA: TGTGCCAGCAGCCCGGAGGGATGGGAGTACGAGCAGTACTTC; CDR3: CASSPEGWEYEQYF
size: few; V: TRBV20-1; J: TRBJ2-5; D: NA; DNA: TGCAGTGCCTCGACTGGCAGGATGGAGACCCAGTACTTC; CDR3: CSASTGRMETQYF
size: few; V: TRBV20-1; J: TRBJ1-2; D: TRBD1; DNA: TGCAGTGCCCCGGACAGGGACAGCCTTTCATATGGCTACACCTTC; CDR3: CSAPDRDSLSYGYTF
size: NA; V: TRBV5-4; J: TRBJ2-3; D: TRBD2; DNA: TGTGCCAGCAGCTCGGGACTAGCGGGGGAGGATACAGATACGCAGTATTTT; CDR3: CASSSGLAGEDTDTQYF
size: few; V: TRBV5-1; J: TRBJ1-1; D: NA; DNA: TGCGCCAGCAGCTTGGATGTTTGGGATGCTGAAGCTTTCTTT; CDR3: CASSLDVWDAEAFF